These 7 T cell receptor beta chains share one sample of origin, sequenced in a study of tumor-infiltrating lymphocytes in oesophageal squamous cell carcinoma. Each CDR3 protein is one row after TCRdb ran MiXCR on the PCR reads. The sample has 20,000 to 25,000 distinct CDR3 sequences; about 35% are singletons. Material for sequencing was esophageal tumor tissue. These receptors were taken from a male donor with esophageal squamous cell carcinoma.

The V call is TRBV2, the J call TRBJ2-3; 8 bases map to TRBD2. J gave up 14 bases and V 3 bases, and 16 bases lay outside the gene matches. The germline gives CDR1 SNHLY, CDR2 FYNNEI. The CDR3 has 15 amino acids. For the CDR3, the DNA is TGTGCCAGCAGTGAGTTAGCGGGAAACACCGGGGAGCTGTATTTT. Its protein is CASSELAGNTGELYF.

In the case of this clonotype: One junction end disagrees with the germline gene, perhaps due to a read error. The chain is built from TRBV5-3 and TRBJ2-2, with TRBD2 identical over 10 bases. TRBV5-3 belongs to the ORF category, with a function that is uncertain. CDR3 length: 16 residues. The CDR3 sequence: CASSSLGLAWTGELFF. The CDR3 coding sequence is TGCGCCAGCAGCTCGCTGGGACTAGCGTGGACCGGGGAGCTGTTTTTT.

This clonotype was detected many times. This chain joins TRBV27 and TRBJ1-4, with 8 bases that match TRBD1. The CDR3 runs to 13 residues. V lost 8 bases, J lost 8 bases, and 7 bases stayed unmatched. CDR1 is MNHEY, CDR2 SMNVEV, per germline (reference sequence). CDR3 loop: CASRQGSIEKLFF. CDR3 nucleotide sequence: TGTGCCAGCCGACAGGGGAGTATAGAAAAACTGTTTTTT.

The rearrangement uses TRBV6-2 or TRBV6-3 and TRBJ2-5, with D tentatively TRBD1 (5 bases). With the DNA end fitting TRBJ2-7 better, the J assignment may be wrong. Germline CDR1 is MNHEY and CDR2 is SVGEGT. The CDR3 runs 14 residues. For the CDR3, the DNA is TGTGCCAGCAGTTACTCGGGGCTGGGATACGAGCAGTACTTC. The encoded protein is CASSYSGLGYEQYF.

This clonotype was recorded many times. The V and J genes are TRBV27 and TRBJ1-2; D is possibly TRBD1 (5 bases). This CDR3 has 17 amino acids. Germline V lookup: CDR1 MNHEY, CDR2 SMNVEV (reference sequence). Trimming took off 1 base at V and 5 bases at J, with 20 bases between the two ends. Written as DNA, the CDR3 is TGTGCCAGCAGTTTATATCACCTCGGCAGGGCCTCATATGGCTACACCTTC. It specifies CASSLYHLGRASYGYTF.

This clonotype was picked up one time. The conserved final phenylalanine or tryptophan is absent from the CDR3, which likely points to a read error. The limits of the CDR3 on the DNA are not certain, so only TCRdb's listed CDR3 is given. This sequence joins TRBV7-2 and TRBJ2-1; the table's TRBD2 call for D was not verified on the DNA. Per germline, CDR1 SGHTA and CDR2 FQGNSA. The CDR3 adds up to 16 amino acids, both ends counted. The CDR3 loop is CASSLGGGPYEQYFGS.

Turning to this clonotype: The missing conserved phenylalanine or tryptophan at the end of this CDR3 makes a read error likely. The DNA is omitted, as the CDR3 cannot be located on it reliably, and the CDR3 follows TCRdb's listing. The chain joins TRBV10-3 to TRBJ2-7; the table's D gene call, TRBD2, was not cross checked with the DNA. The CDR3 has 15 amino acids, counting both end residues. Germline V gene lookup returns CDR1 ENHRY and CDR2 SYGVKD. CDR3 sequence reads: CAIRSGDAIGYTFGS.